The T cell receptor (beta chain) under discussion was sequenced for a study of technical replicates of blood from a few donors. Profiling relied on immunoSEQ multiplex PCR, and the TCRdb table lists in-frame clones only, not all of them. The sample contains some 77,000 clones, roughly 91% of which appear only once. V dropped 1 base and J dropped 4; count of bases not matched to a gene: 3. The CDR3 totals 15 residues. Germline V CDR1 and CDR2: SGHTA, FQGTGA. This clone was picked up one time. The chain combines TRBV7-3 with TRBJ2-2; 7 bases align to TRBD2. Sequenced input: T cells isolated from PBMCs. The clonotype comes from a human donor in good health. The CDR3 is CASSLNLAGTGELFF. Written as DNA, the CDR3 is TGTGCCAGCAGCTTAAATTTAGCGGGCACCGGGGAGCTGTTTTTT.